These T cell receptor beta chains were read from a single sample in a study of cytomegalovirus exposure and HLA in healthy donors. TCRdb's table, derived via immunoSEQ multiplex PCR, lists solely in-frame clones and lacks some. The sample lists around 130,000 clones, 82% occurring once. Sequencing was done on a sample of PBMCs. The origin of the receptors is a boy aged 2 to 10 in good health and CMV-seronegative. Each CDR3 is given with its conserved first and last residue. Fields, in order: clone size, D gene, J gene, V gene, CDR3 protein, CDR3 DNA. A D gene is named only where the DNA matches it firmly. Where a row states a size, it is once, few, many or the class of an expanded clone; other rows omit it.

. TRBD1 TRBJ2-3 TRBV19 CASSLPGQRGDTQYF TGTGCCAGTAGTCTACCGGGACAGAGGGGAGATACGCAGTATTTT
few . TRBJ1-1 TRBV6-4 CASSASSGTEAFF TGTGCCAGCAGTGCGAGCAGCGGCACTGAAGCTTTCTTT
. TRBD2 TRBJ2-5 TRBV27 CASSGTSGGEGTQYF TGTGCCAGCAGTGGGACTAGCGGGGGCGAAGGGACCCAGTACTTC
. . TRBJ1-6 TRBV9 CASSPEDWRWAYNSPLHF TGTGCCAGCAGCCCCGAGGACTGGCGATGGGCCTATAATTCACCCCTCCACTTT
. . TRBJ2-7 TRBV5-4 CASSGEGGDFYEQYF TGTGCCAGCAGCGGTGAGGGGGGGGATTTCTACGAGCAGTACTTC
. TRBD1 TRBJ1-2 TRBV4-1 CASSQDPPTRQGSRQGYTF TGCGCCAGCAGCCAAGACCCCCCGACCCGACAGGGGAGCCGACAAGGCTACACCTTC
once . TRBJ2-5 TRBV27 CASSLDPLVQQYF TGTGCCAGCAGTTTAGACCCTTTGGTACAGCAGTACTTC
. . TRBJ1-5 TRBV2 CASREEFSNQPQHF TGTGCCAGCAGAGAGGAATTCAGCAATCAGCCCCAGCATTTT
. TRBD2 TRBJ2-1 TRBV29-1 CSSGTSFYNEQFF TGCAGTTCCGGGACTAGCTTCTACAATGAGCAGTTCTTC
. TRBD1 TRBJ1-5 TRBV28 CASGYRGNQPQHF TGTGCCAGCGGCTACAGGGGGAATCAGCCCCAGCATTTT
. . TRBJ2-7 TRBV4-3 CASSQDIPGHLYEQYF TGCGCCAGCAGCCAAGATATCCCGGGACACCTCTACGAGCAGTACTTC
. TRBD2 TRBJ2-1 TRBV29-1 CGGTSGGGYNEQFF TGCGGAGGGACTAGCGGGGGGGGCTACAATGAGCAGTTCTTC
. TRBD2 TRBJ2-5 TRBV9 CASSAGSGGPQYF TGTGCCAGCAGCGCAGGGTCGGGGGGACCCCAGTACTTC
. . TRBJ2-7 TRBV18 CASSLGQRGYEQYF TGTGCCAGCTCACTCGGACAGAGAGGATACGAGCAGTACTTC
. TRBD2 TRBJ2-1 TRBV9 CASSVKGRDEQFF TGTGCCAGCAGCGTAAAAGGGAGGGATGAGCAGTTCTTC
. . TRBJ1-1 TRBV27 CASSLRMNTEAFF TGTGCCAGCAGTTTGAGGATGAACACTGAAGCTTTCTTT
. . TRBJ1-2 TRBV2 CASSEEKLIYGYTF TGTGCCAGCAGTGAAGAAAAGCTGATCTATGGCTACACCTTC
. . TRBJ1-2 TRBV30 CAWRVSGGKNYGYTF TGTGCCTGGAGAGTTTCGGGGGGCAAAAACTATGGCTACACCTTC
once TRBD1 TRBJ1-3 TRBV27 CASTDRALNSGNTIYF TGTGCCAGCACGGACAGGGCCCTAAACTCTGGAAACACCATATATTTT
. TRBD1 TRBJ1-6 TRBV2 CASGRDRGLSPLHF TGTGCCAGCGGACGGGACAGGGGGTTATCACCCCTCCACTTT
few . TRBJ2-1 TRBV6-4 CASSDSGGYNEQFF TGTGCCAGCAGTGACTCAGGGGGCTACAATGAGCAGTTCTTC
. TRBD1 TRBJ1-4 TRBV6-5 CASSRGTAEKLFF TGTGCCAGCAGCCGAGGGACAGCAGAAAAACTGTTTTTT
. . TRBJ1-2 TRBV2 CATITRVDGYTF TGTGCCACCATAACCAGGGTGGATGGCTACACCTTC
. . TRBJ1-4 TRBV15 CATSKGRPKLFF TGTGCCACCAGCAAGGGGCGGCCAAAACTGTTTTTT
. TRBD1 TRBJ2-1 TRBV19 CATGGARRAFNEQFF TGTGCCACAGGGGGCGCCAGGCGGGCCTTCAATGAGCAGTTCTTC
. . TRBJ1-1 TRBV6-1 CASSEAHGGSTEAFF TGTGCCAGCAGTGAAGCGCATGGGGGCAGCACTGAAGCTTTCTTT
. TRBD1 TRBJ2-1 TRBV6-5 CATRTGVRNEQFF TGTGCCACCAGGACAGGGGTGAGAAATGAGCAGTTCTTC
. TRBD2 TRBJ2-2 TRBV30 CACHPGLAGVPGDTGELFF TGTGCCTGCCATCCGGGACTAGCGGGGGTCCCGGGGGACACCGGGGAGCTGTTTTTT
few TRBD2 TRBJ2-3 TRBV4-3 CASSQEGTSGGERSTDTQYF TGCGCCAGCAGCCAAGAAGGAACTAGCGGGGGGGAAAGGAGCACAGATACGCAGTATTTT
. TRBD1 TRBJ2-5 TRBV9 CASSLRSPGQGFQETQYF TGTGCCAGCAGCTTGCGATCGCCGGGACAGGGTTTCCAAGAGACCCAGTACTTC
. . TRBJ1-1 TRBV6-6 CATEGGASVEAFF TGTGCCACCGAAGGGGGAGCGTCCGTTGAAGCTTTCTTT
once TRBD1 TRBJ1-1 TRBV19 CASSMRDRVSEAFF TGTGCCAGTAGTATGCGGGACAGGGTTAGTGAAGCTTTCTTT
. TRBD2 TRBJ2-5 TRBV6-1 CASKLAVKETQYF TGTGCCAGTAAACTAGCGGTGAAAGAGACCCAGTACTTC
. TRBD1 TRBJ2-5 TRBV9 CASSAHSGTGRFLETQYF TGTGCCAGCAGCGCTCACTCCGGGACAGGGCGGTTTTTAGAGACCCAGTACTTC
. TRBD2 TRBJ2-1 TRBV5-1 CASLRTSGAYNEQFF TGCGCCAGCCTAAGGACTAGCGGAGCTTACAATGAGCAGTTCTTC
. . TRBJ1-1 TRBV30 CAWRDGLGNTEAFF TGTGCCTGGAGGGACGGACTTGGGAACACTGAAGCTTTCTTT
. . TRBJ1-5 TRBV19 CASIRQATSNQPQHF TGTGCCAGTATCAGACAGGCGACGAGCAATCAGCCCCAGCATTTT
. TRBD2 TRBJ2-3 TRBV19 CASRTSGGPTDTQYF TGTGCCAGTAGGACTAGCGGGGGCCCCACAGATACGCAGTATTTT
. . TRBJ2-5 TRBV9 CASSVAWGGRETQYF TGTGCCAGCAGCGTAGCTTGGGGAGGCCGAGAGACCCAGTACTTC
. . TRBJ1-2 TRBV30 CAWSVGRGPGYTF TGTGCCTGGAGTGTCGGTAGGGGCCCTGGCTACACCTTC
. TRBD2 TRBJ2-3 TRBV27 CASSLVLAGGGRDTQYF TGTGCCAGCAGTTTAGTTCTAGCGGGAGGTGGGAGAGATACGCAGTATTTT
. TRBD1 TRBJ2-1 TRBV4-1 CASSQDPTDRITTEQFF TGCGCCAGCAGCCAAGATCCGACGGACAGGATTACAACTGAGCAGTTCTTC
. TRBD2 TRBJ2-2 TRBV12-5 CASGLSGRGLALANTGELFF TGTGCTAGTGGTTTGTCAGGGAGGGGACTAGCATTAGCGAACACCGGGGAGCTGTTTTTT
. . TRBJ1-3 TRBV9 CASSGGVGDTIYF TGTGCCAGCAGCGGCGGGGTGGGGGACACCATATATTTT
. . TRBJ2-3 TRBV19 CASSMGYGGPRDTQYF TGTGCCAGTAGTATGGGGTATGGGGGCCCCAGAGATACGCAGTATTTT
. TRBD2 TRBJ2-2 TRBV6-4 CASSDSAGGNTGELFF TGTGCCAGCAGTGACTCAGCGGGGGGGAACACCGGGGAGCTGTTTTTT
. . TRBJ2-7 TRBV4-2 CASSNLGSSYEQYF TGTGCCAGCAGCAACCTCGGGAGCTCCTACGAGCAGTACTTC
. TRBD1 TRBJ2-7 TRBV5-1 CASSLRDRRSGQYF TGCGCCAGCAGCTTAAGGGACAGGAGGTCGGGGCAGTACTTC
once TRBD1 TRBJ1-6 TRBV6-4 CASSDGTDNSPLHF TGTGCCAGCAGTGACGGGACAGATAATTCACCCCTCCACTTT
. . TRBJ2-1 TRBV7-2 CASTRASSYNEQFF TGTGCCAGCACGCGGGCCAGCTCCTACAATGAGCAGTTCTTC
. . TRBJ1-6 TRBV6-5 CASSWGGGLNSPLHF TGTGCCAGCAGTTGGGGGGGTGGACTTAATTCACCCCTCCACTTT
. . TRBJ1-1 TRBV7-9 CASSPRGRAEAFF TGTGCCAGCAGCCCCAGGGGCAGGGCTGAAGCTTTCTTT
. . TRBJ1-2 TRBV25-1 CASSDSRTALYGYTF TGTGCCAGCAGTGACTCCCGGACAGCCCTTTATGGCTACACCTTC
few TRBD2 TRBJ2-3 TRBV10-3 CAIRTSGATDTQYF TGTGCCATCAGAACTAGCGGGGCCACAGATACGCAGTATTTT
. . TRBJ1-1 TRBV19 CASGFFERGYTEAFF TGTGCCAGTGGCTTTTTTGAGCGAGGGTACACTGAAGCTTTCTTT
. TRBD1 TRBJ2-7 TRBV5-1 CASSRRDSSYEQYF TGCGCCAGCAGCAGACGGGACAGCTCCTACGAGCAGTACTTC
. . TRBJ1-1 TRBV7-9 CASSLEIGDTEAFF TGTGCCAGCAGCTTAGAAATAGGGGACACTGAAGCTTTCTTT